This is a list of T cell receptor beta chains from one sample in a study of beta chain features in type 1 diabetes. Clones were read by immunoSEQ multiplex PCR, and TCRdb kept only the in-frame ones, dropping some. Among about 340,000 clones listed, about 13% were seen once. Sequenced sample: naive CD4+ T cells from blood. The receptors come from a woman aged 18 to 35 with type 1 diabetes. CDR3s include the opening cysteine and the closing phenylalanine or tryptophan. A D gene is named only where the DNA matches it firmly. Clone sizes are given selectively: once, few, many, or a class where the clone is expanded.

v_call	clone_size	j_call	d_call	cdr3_nt	cdr3_aa
TRBV14	few	TRBJ2-3	.	TGTGCCAGCAGCCTTGACGGGACTAGCACAGATACGCAGTATTTT	CASSLDGTSTDTQYF
TRBV2	few	TRBJ2-1	TRBD2	TGTGCCAGCAGAGGGACTAGCGGGAGTTATGAGCAGTTCTTC	CASRGTSGSYEQFF
TRBV6-5	.	TRBJ2-7	TRBD2	TGTGCCAGCAGTTCCTTAGCGGGAGGGAAGTCCTACGAGCAGTACTTC	CASSSLAGGKSYEQYF
TRBV7-6	.	TRBJ2-3	.	TGTGCCAGCAGCTTGTACAGGGGGCGCGGGGGGACAGATACGCAGTATTTT	CASSLYRGRGGTDTQYF
TRBV28	few	TRBJ2-1	.	TGTGCCAGCTCACCGGGAGAGGTGCCCTACAATGAGCAGTTCTTC	CASSPGEVPYNEQFF
TRBV4-1	few	TRBJ2-1	TRBD2	TGCGCCAGCAGCCAGCGACTAGCGGGAGCCCGCTACAATGAGCAGTTCTTC	CASSQRLAGARYNEQFF
TRBV11-2	few	TRBJ2-2	.	TGTGCCAGCAGCTCTAGGATCGACGCCGGGGAGCTGTTTTTT	CASSSRIDAGELFF
TRBV15	.	TRBJ2-7	.	TGTGCCACCAGCAGAGATTTAGGCAGGGTATCTTTCTCCTACGAGCAGTACTTC	CATSRDLGRVSFSYEQYF
TRBV5-1	.	TRBJ2-7	.	TGCGCCAGCAGCTTTCACGGGGGAGGCGAGCAGTACTTC	CASSFHGGGEQYF
TRBV28	.	TRBJ1-1	.	TGTGCCAGCACCAGACGGGCTGAAGCTTTCTTT	CASTRRAEAFF
TRBV7-9	few	TRBJ2-7	TRBD1	TGTGCCAGCAGCAGGGACAGTGACTCCTACGAGCAGTACTTC	CASSRDSDSYEQYF
TRBV25-1	.	TRBJ1-2	.	TGTGCCAGCAGTGAATCAGGAGGGAGCGGAGGCTACACCTTC	CASSESGGSGGYTF
TRBV4-1	few	TRBJ1-2	.	TGCGCCAGCAGCCAAGCCCTCGACAGGCAACTCAATGGCTACACCTTC	CASSQALDRQLNGYTF
TRBV9	.	TRBJ1-2	.	TGTGCCAGCAGCGTCACAGGGTCTAGCTATGGCTACACCTTC	CASSVTGSSYGYTF
TRBV21-1	few	TRBJ1-2	.	TGTGCCAGCAGCAAATGTACCGGTCCTAACTATGGCTACACCTTC	CASSKCTGPNYGYTF
TRBV10-3	few	TRBJ1-1	TRBD1	TGTGCCATCAGTGAGTCCCCGGGACAGGGCGGAAATGCTGAAGCTTTCTTT	CAISESPGQGGNAEAFF
TRBV27	.	TRBJ2-3	.	TGTGCCACCCGGGGTAGCGGCACAGATACGCAGTATTTT	CATRGSGTDTQYF
TRBV10-3	few	TRBJ2-1	.	TGTGCCATCAGTGATAGAAGCTCCTACAATGAGCAGTTCTTC	CAISDRSSYNEQFF
TRBV27	few	TRBJ2-3	.	TGTGCCAGCAGTTTCGCGGATACGCAGTATTTT	CASSFADTQYF
TRBV7-2	.	TRBJ1-2	TRBD1	TGTGCCAGCAGCTTATTCGGACAGGGCTATGGCTACACCTTC	CASSLFGQGYGYTF
TRBV7-9	.	TRBJ2-2	TRBD2	TGTGCCAGCAGCCCACCGGGGGGGTTCGTAAGCGGGGAGCTGTTTTTT	CASSPPGGFVSGELFF
TRBV28	few	TRBJ2-7	.	TGTGCCACGCTCCGTGGAGGGACCCCCTACGAGCAGTACTTC	CATLRGGTPYEQYF
TRBV7-2	few	TRBJ2-3	TRBD1	TGTGCCAGCAGCTTAGCGAAAACAGGGGGGCAGTATTTT	CASSLAKTGGQYF
TRBV6-5	few	TRBJ2-1	TRBD2	TGTGCCACCGCCGGCGGGGGAGCGAGGAATGAGCAGTTCTTC	CATAGGGARNEQFF
TRBV5-6	.	TRBJ1-2	.	TGTGCCAGCAGCTTCCGGGACAAAGTTCGTGGCTACACCTTC	CASSFRDKVRGYTF
TRBV9	few	TRBJ2-6	TRBD1	TGTGCCAGCAGCAGGGGGCGGGTGCCCTCTAGGGCCAACGTCCTGACTTTC	CASSRGRVPSRANVLTF
TRBV18	.	TRBJ2-5	TRBD1	TGTGCCAGCTCACCACAGGGGGCTAAAGAGACCCAGTACTTC	CASSPQGAKETQYF
TRBV5-4	.	TRBJ2-3	TRBD1	TGTGCCAGCAGCTTGCGGGACAGGGTTATCACAGATACGCAGTATTTT	CASSLRDRVITDTQYF
TRBV7-2	few	TRBJ1-5	TRBD1	TGTGCCAGCAGCTTAGCAGGGGGCCAGCCCCAGCATTTT	CASSLAGGQPQHF
TRBV30	.	TRBJ2-5	.	TGTGCCTGGAGTTTTGGGGGGGAGACCCAGTACTTC	CAWSFGGETQYF
TRBV5-1	few	TRBJ1-2	.	TGCGCCAGCAGCTTGGACCGTACCGACAGAGGTGGCTACACCTTC	CASSLDRTDRGGYTF
TRBV5-6	few	TRBJ2-6	.	TGTGCCAGCAGCAGGAGGGGAGAAAGCTCTGGGGCCAACGTCCTGACTTTC	CASSRRGESSGANVLTF
TRBV30	.	TRBJ2-3	TRBD2	TGTGCCTGGAGTGTAGGAAGGACTAGCGGGAGCGGCGATACGCAGTATTTT	CAWSVGRTSGSGDTQYF
TRBV5-1	.	TRBJ2-6	TRBD1	TGCGCCAGCAGCTGGACCGGGACAGGCTCTGGTGGGGCCAACGTCCTGACTTTC	CASSWTGTGSGGANVLTF
TRBV30	.	TRBJ1-4	TRBD1	TGTGCCTGGAGTGTATCGGGACAGCGTAATGAAAAACTGTTTTTT	CAWSVSGQRNEKLFF
TRBV5-1	.	TRBJ2-1	TRBD2	TGCGCCAGCCGCCGACTAGCGGGAGGTTACAATGAGCAGTTCTTC	CASRRLAGGYNEQFF
TRBV25-1	few	TRBJ2-5	TRBD2	TGTGCCATAGGACTAGCGGGAGTAGAGACCCAGTACTTC	CAIGLAGVETQYF
TRBV7-9	.	TRBJ1-5	.	TGTGCCAGCAGCAGAGGGTCAGGACAGAACAATCAGCCCCAGCATTTT	CASSRGSGQNNQPQHF
TRBV25-1	.	TRBJ2-3	TRBD2	TGTGCCAGCAGTAAAGGGCTGGATACTAGCGGGAGCACAGATACGCAGTATTTT	CASSKGLDTSGSTDTQYF
TRBV6-5	.	TRBJ2-2	TRBD1	TGTGCCAGCAGTTACTCGACAGGGGGCTCCACCGGGGAGCTGTTTTTT	CASSYSTGGSTGELFF
TRBV28	few	TRBJ2-1	TRBD2	TGTGCCAGCAGTTTATTGAAGACTAGCGGGAATAATGAGCAGTTCTTC	CASSLLKTSGNNEQFF
TRBV2	few	TRBJ1-5	TRBD1	TGTGCCAGCAACCAAGGGACAGGGAGTCAGCCCCAGCATTTT	CASNQGTGSQPQHF
TRBV4-3	few	TRBJ2-1	TRBD2	TGCGCCAGCAGCCGACTTACTAGCGGGAGGTTTCCCAATGAGCAGTTCTTC	CASSRLTSGRFPNEQFF
TRBV4-1	few	TRBJ2-5	TRBD2	TGCGCCAGCAGCCGAGGGACTAGCGGAAACTACCAAGAGACCCAGTACTTC	CASSRGTSGNYQETQYF
TRBV30	.	TRBJ2-2	TRBD2	TGTGCCTGGAGTAGGGCGGGAGGGAACACCGGGGAGCTGTTTTTT	CAWSRAGGNTGELFF
TRBV4-2	.	TRBJ2-7	.	TGTGCCAGCAGCCAAGTTTTTAGCGAGAACGAGCAGTACTTC	CASSQVFSENEQYF
TRBV9	.	TRBJ2-5	TRBD2	TGTGCCAGCAGCGCCGGGCTGACTAGCGATCAAGAGACCCAGTACTTC	CASSAGLTSDQETQYF
TRBV19	.	TRBJ1-2	.	TGTGCCAGTAGATCCCCCGGGGGGAACTATGGCTACACCTTC	CASRSPGGNYGYTF
TRBV27	few	TRBJ2-3	.	TGTGCCAGCAGACCGTACCCAACAGAGGGGGTTACGCAGTATTTT	CASRPYPTEGVTQYF
TRBV7-8	few	TRBJ2-4	TRBD2	TGTGCCAGCAGCTTAGCGTTAGCGGGAGTCAACATTCAGTACTTC	CASSLALAGVNIQYF
TRBV7-2	few	TRBJ2-3	TRBD1	TGTGCCAGCAGCCTGAGACAGGGGAGCTACACAGATACGCAGTATTTT	CASSLRQGSYTDTQYF
TRBV29-1	few	TRBJ2-6	TRBD1	TGCAGCGGAACGACAGGGTCTGGGGCCAACGTCCTGACTTTC	CSGTTGSGANVLTF
TRBV10-3	few	TRBJ1-2	.	TGTGCCATCAGCGAGGACAGCGTCTATGGCTACACCTTC	CAISEDSVYGYTF